The present entry profiles one T cell receptor (beta chain) with its context. The antigen remains unidentified. Germline V gene data show CDR1 as SNHLY and CDR2 as FYNNEI. With 6 bases removed from V and 9 bases from J, the gap between germline ends came to 20 bases. The CDR3 is 14 residues long. The sample comes from a study of response to subunit inactivated influenza vaccine. General study findings and limits: That few new T cells are recruited by each seasonal influenza vaccination was the authors' suggestion.

TCRdb redid the calling of the RT-PCR reads with MiXCR, one entry per CDR3 protein. The table has 650,000 to 700,000 distinct CDR3 sequences, 15% to 19% seen once; the top ten hold around a tenth. The source is a man between 45 and 60 years old who received an inactivated influenza vaccine. Sequenced here: PBMCs from blood, sampled 11 to 12 days after vaccination. V and J are TRBV2 and TRBJ1-2; possibly TRBD1 for D (5 bases). The CDR3 nucleotides are TGTGCCAGCAGCCCTGAAATCGGGGGTTCAAGCTACACCTTC. It translates to CASSPEIGGSSYTF.